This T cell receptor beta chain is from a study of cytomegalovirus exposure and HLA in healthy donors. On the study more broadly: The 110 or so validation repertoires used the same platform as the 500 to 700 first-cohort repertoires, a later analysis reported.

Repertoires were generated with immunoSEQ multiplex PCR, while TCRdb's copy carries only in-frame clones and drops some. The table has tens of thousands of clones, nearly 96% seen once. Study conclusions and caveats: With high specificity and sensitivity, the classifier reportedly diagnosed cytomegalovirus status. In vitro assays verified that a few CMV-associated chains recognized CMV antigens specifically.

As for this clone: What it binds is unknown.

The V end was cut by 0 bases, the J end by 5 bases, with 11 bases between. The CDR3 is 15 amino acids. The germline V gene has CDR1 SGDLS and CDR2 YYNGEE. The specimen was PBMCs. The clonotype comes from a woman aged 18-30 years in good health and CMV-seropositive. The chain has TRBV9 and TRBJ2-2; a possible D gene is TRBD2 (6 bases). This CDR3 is CASSVVGRGTGELFF. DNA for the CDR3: TGTGCCAGCAGCGTAGTCGGGAGAGGGACCGGGGAGCTGTTTTTT.